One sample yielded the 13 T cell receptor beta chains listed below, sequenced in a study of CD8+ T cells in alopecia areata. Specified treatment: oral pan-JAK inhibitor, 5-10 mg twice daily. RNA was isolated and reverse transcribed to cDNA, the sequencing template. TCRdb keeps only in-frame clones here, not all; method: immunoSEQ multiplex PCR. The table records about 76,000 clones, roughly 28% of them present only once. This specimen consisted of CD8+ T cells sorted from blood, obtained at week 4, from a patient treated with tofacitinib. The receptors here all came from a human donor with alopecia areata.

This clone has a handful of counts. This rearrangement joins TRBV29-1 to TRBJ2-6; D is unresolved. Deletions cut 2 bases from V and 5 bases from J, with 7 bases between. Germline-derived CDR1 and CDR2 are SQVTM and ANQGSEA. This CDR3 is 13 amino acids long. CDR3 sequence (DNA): TGCAGCGTTGAAACGGTACGGGCCAACGTCCTGACTTTC. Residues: CSVETVRANVLTF.

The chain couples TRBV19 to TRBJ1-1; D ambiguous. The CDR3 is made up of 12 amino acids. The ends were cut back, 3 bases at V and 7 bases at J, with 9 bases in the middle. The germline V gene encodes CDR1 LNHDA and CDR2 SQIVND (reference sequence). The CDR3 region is CASSIPADEAFF. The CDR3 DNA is TGTGCCAGTAGTATCCCCGCTGATGAAGCTTTCTTT.

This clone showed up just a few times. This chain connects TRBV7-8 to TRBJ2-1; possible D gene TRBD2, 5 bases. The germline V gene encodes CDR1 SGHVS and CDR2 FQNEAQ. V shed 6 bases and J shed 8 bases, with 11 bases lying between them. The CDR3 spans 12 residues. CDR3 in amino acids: CASSLTRDEQFF. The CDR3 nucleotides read TGTGCCAGCAGTCTCACGCGGGATGAGCAGTTCTTC. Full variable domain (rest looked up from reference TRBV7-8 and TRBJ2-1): GAGVSQSPRYKVAKRGQDVALRCDPISGHVSLFWYQQALGQGPEFLTYFQNEAQLDKSGLPSDRFFAERPEGSVSTLKIQRTQQEDSAVYLCASSLTRDEQFFGPGTRLTVL.

The CDR3 protein is CSAGQYDRGPDTQYF. The DNA for the CDR3 is TGCAGCGCGGGACAATACGACAGGGGCCCAGATACGCAGTATTTT. The rearrangement links TRBV29-1 to TRBJ2-3; 8 bases map to TRBD1. This CDR3 has 15 residues. Germline V gene sequence: CDR1 SQVTM, CDR2 ANQGSEA. V shed 7 bases, J shed 4 bases, and the junction held 13 bases outside the gene matches.

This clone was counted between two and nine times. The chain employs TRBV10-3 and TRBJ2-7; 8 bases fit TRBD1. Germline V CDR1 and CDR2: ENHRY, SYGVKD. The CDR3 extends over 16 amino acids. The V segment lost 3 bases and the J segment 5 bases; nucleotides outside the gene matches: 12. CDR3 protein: CAISDALGQAPNEQYF. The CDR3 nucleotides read TGTGCCATCAGTGACGCACTGGGACAGGCCCCTAACGAGCAGTACTTC.

Written as DNA, the CDR3 is TGTGCCAGCAGTTTAGTGGCCAACGGGGCCAACGTCCTGACTTTC. It encodes CASSLVANGANVLTF. V is TRBV27 and J is TRBJ2-6; D not certain. The CDR3 is made up of 15 amino acids. In germline, CDR1 is MNHEY, CDR2 SMNVEV (reference sequence). V was trimmed by 2 bases and J by 4 bases, leaving 9 bases between them.

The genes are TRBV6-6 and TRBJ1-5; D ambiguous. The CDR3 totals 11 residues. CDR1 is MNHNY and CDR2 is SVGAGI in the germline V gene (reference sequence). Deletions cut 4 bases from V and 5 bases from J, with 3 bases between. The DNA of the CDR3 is TGTGCCAGCAGTTCGGATCAGCCCCAGCATTTT. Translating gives CASSSDQPQHF.

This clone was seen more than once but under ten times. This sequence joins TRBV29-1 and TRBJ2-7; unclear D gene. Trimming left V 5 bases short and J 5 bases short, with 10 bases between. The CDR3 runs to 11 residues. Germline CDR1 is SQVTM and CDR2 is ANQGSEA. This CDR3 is CSVFTLNEQYF. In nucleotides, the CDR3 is TGCAGCGTTTTCACCCTTAACGAGCAGTACTTC.

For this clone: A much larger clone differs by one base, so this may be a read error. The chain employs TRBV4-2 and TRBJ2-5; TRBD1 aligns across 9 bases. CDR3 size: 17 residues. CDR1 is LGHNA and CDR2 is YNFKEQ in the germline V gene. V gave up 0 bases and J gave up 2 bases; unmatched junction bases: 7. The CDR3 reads CASSQDSFDRGQETQYF. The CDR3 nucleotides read TGTGCCAGCAGCCAAGACAGTTTCGACAGGGGGCAAGAGACCCAGTACTTC.

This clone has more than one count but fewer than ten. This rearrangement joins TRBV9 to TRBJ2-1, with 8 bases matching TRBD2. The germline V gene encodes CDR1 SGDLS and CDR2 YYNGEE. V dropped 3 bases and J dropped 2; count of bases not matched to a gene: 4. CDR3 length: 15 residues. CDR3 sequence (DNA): TGTGCCAGCAGCGCCAGCGGGAGTACCTACAATGAGCAGTTCTTC. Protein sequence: CASSASGSTYNEQFF. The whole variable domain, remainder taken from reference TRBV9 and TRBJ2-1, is DSGVTQTPKHLITATGQRVTLRCSPRSGDLSVYWYQQSLDQGLQFLIQYYNGEERAKGNILERFSAQQFPDLHSELNLSSLELGDSALYFCASSASGSTYNEQFFGPGTRLTVL.

Here the CDR3 reads CSVDRQGYEQFF. CDR3 nucleotide sequence: TGCAGCGTTGACCGACAGGGGTATGAGCAGTTCTTC. The genes are TRBV29-1 and TRBJ2-1; 8 bases line up with TRBD1. This CDR3 has 12 amino acids. J lost 8 bases, V lost 3 bases, and 3 bases had no gene match. Germline CDR1 reads SQVTM; CDR2 reads ANQGSEA.

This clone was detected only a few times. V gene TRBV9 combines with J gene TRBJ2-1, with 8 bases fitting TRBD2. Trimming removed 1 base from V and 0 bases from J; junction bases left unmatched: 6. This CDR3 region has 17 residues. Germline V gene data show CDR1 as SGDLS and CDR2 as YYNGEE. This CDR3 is CASSVFPSGHSYNEQFF. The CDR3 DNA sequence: TGTGCCAGCAGCGTATTCCCTAGCGGGCACTCCTACAATGAGCAGTTCTTC.

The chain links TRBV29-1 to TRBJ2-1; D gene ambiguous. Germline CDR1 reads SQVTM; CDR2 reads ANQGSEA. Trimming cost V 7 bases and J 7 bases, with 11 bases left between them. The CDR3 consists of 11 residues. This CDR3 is CSAYFANEQFF. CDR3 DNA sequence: TGCAGCGCCTATTTTGCTAATGAGCAGTTCTTC.